Each of the 27 T cell receptor beta chains below was sequenced from the same sample in a study of cytomegalovirus exposure and HLA in healthy donors. 60 Vbeta and 13 Jbeta primers were used in PCR. Method: immunoSEQ multiplex PCR; TCRdb's copy keeps in-frame clones and lacks some. The sample holds tens of thousands of clones. Input material: PBMCs. The receptors derive from a female donor in good health and CMV-seronegative.

The V gene is TRBV20-1, the J gene TRBJ2-1; D uncertain. Trimming removed 6 bases from V and 4 bases from J, with 7 bases in between. In germline, CDR1 is DFQATT, CDR2 SNEGSKA (reference sequence). The CDR3 is made up of 11 amino acids. CDR3 nucleotides: TGCAGTGCCCCCCTTTACAATGAGCAGTTCTTC. It specifies CSAPLYNEQFF.

The gene calls are TRBV6-5 and TRBJ1-2, with 10 bases aligning to TRBD1. CDR3 length equals 14 residues. CDR1 is MNHEY, CDR2 SVGAGI, per germline. Trimming cost V 5 bases and J 8 bases; bases outside gene matches: 8. CDR3 sequence (DNA): TGTGCCAGCAGTAGTGACAGGGGGCGCCGGGGCTACACCTTC. This codes for CASSSDRGRRGYTF.

On this clone itself: Other DNA sequences of this sample code for an identical CDR3. V usage is TRBV4-3 and J usage is TRBJ1-1; D uncertain. The germline V gene has CDR1 LGHNA and CDR2 YSLEER. The CDR3 consists of 20 residues. V was shortened by 1 base and J by 4 bases, with 28 bases between the two germline ends. The DNA for the CDR3 is TGCGCCAGCAGCCAAGTCATCTCTTTAAGCGGGCTACACCGGATCACTGAAGCTTTCTTT. Its translation: CASSQVISLSGLHRITEAFF.

The chain recombines TRBV29-1 with TRBJ1-5; tentatively, D is TRBD1 (6 bases). The CDR3 extends over 12 amino acids. Germline values: CDR1 SQVTM, CDR2 ANQGSEA. V lost 4 bases to trimming and J lost 8 bases, with 12 bases between them. This CDR3 is CSVATGQEPQHF. The DNA for the CDR3 is TGCAGCGTTGCGACAGGTCAAGAGCCCCAGCATTTT. The full variable domain, its missing parts supplied by reference TRBV29-1 and TRBJ1-5, is SAVISQKPSRDICQRGTSLTIQCQVDSQVTMMFWYRQQPGQSLTLIATANQGSEATYESGFVIDKFPISRPNLTFSTLTVSNMSPEDSSIYLCSVATGQEPQHFGDGTRLSIL.

This chain links TRBV7-9 with TRBJ1-2, with 8 bases matching TRBD1. With V trimmed by 1 base and J by 1 base, 2 bases remained unmatched. Germline V gene sequence: CDR1 SEHNR, CDR2 FQNEAQ (reference sequence). The CDR3 sequence is 15 residues long. CDR3: CASSLGQGINYGYTF. In nucleotides, the CDR3 is TGTGCCAGCAGCTTAGGACAGGGGATTAACTATGGCTACACCTTC.

The chain employs TRBV30 and TRBJ1-2; possible D gene TRBD1, 6 bases. Trimming left V 0 bases short and J 3 bases short, with 14 bases between. CDR1 is GTSNPN, CDR2 SVGIG, per germline (reference sequence). This CDR3 is built from 15 residues. The DNA of the CDR3 is TGTGCCTGGAGTGTGATGACAGGTCCACACTATGGCTACACCTTC. This codes for CAWSVMTGPHYGYTF.

The chain employs TRBV27 and TRBJ2-7; possible D gene TRBD1, 6 bases. Germline CDR1 reads MNHEY; CDR2 reads SMNVEV (reference sequence). The CDR3 sequence is 16 residues long. V lost 2 bases, J lost 4 bases, and 18 bases lay in between. The DNA for the CDR3 is TGTGCCAGCAGTTTAAAGTCCCGACAGGTTTCGTACGAGCAGTACTTC. Its protein product is CASSLKSRQVSYEQYF.

This chain uses TRBV5-1 with TRBJ2-7, with D possibly TRBD2 on 6 matching bases. This CDR3 has 16 residues. The germline V gene encodes CDR1 SGHRS and CDR2 YFSETQ. V was clipped by 1 base and J by 3 bases, with 17 bases between them. The CDR3 protein is CASSLSEGPPVYEQYF. The DNA for the CDR3 is TGCGCCAGCAGCTTGTCGGAGGGCCCCCCTGTCTACGAGCAGTACTTC.

The CDR3, as DNA: TGTGCCAGCTCACCAACTTCCCTAGCGGAGACCCAGTACTTC. The encoded protein is CASSPTSLAETQYF. The gene calls are TRBV18 and TRBJ2-5; perhaps TRBD2 as D (6 bases). V lost 2 bases and J 5 bases, leaving 12 bases between the germline ends. Germline V gives CDR1 KGHSH, CDR2 LQKENI. The CDR3 covers 14 residues.

The chain recombines TRBV5-4 with TRBJ2-7; 9 bases align to TRBD2. Unmatched junction bases numbered 11, after V lost 4 bases and J lost 0 bases. This CDR3 comprises 17 residues. Germline V gives CDR1 SGHNT, CDR2 YYREEE (reference sequence). CDR3 DNA sequence: TGTGCCAGCAGCCCGGGGGACTCTAGCGGGGACTCCTACGAGCAGTACTTC. It specifies CASSPGDSSGDSYEQYF.

As DNA, the CDR3 is TGTGCCAGCTCACCACCCCAGGGGAACTATGGCTACACCTTC. As protein: CASSPPQGNYGYTF. This chain connects TRBV18 to TRBJ1-2; TRBD1 might be the D (6 bases). The ends were cut back, 0 bases at V and 2 bases at J, with 7 bases in the middle. This CDR3 is 14 amino acids long. The V gene's germline CDR1 is KGHSH and CDR2 LQKENI.

V usage is TRBV30 and J usage is TRBJ1-2, with D possibly being TRBD1 (6 bases). V gave up 4 bases and J gave up 11 bases, with 14 bases separating them. CDR3 size: 11 residues. Germline loops: CDR1 GTSNPN, CDR2 SVGIG (reference sequence). The CDR3 nucleotides read TGTGCCTGGAAACGAACAGGGTCTTACACCTTC. This gives the protein CAWKRTGSYTF.

J is TRBJ1-2 and V is TRBV5-4; a possible D gene is TRBD1 (5 bases). The CDR3 contains 14 residues. The V and J ends lost 2 bases and 4 bases respectively, with 12 bases between them. Germline CDR1 reads SGHNT; CDR2 reads YYREEE (reference sequence). The CDR3 coding sequence is TGTGCCAGCAGCTTAAGGGGCGGCGGCTATGGCTACACCTTC. Its translation: CASSLRGGGYGYTF. The full variable domain, completed using reference TRBV5-4 and TRBJ1-2, is ETGVTQSPTHLIKTRGQQVTLRCSSQSGHNTVSWYQQALGQGPQFIFQYYREEENGRGNFPPRFSGLQFPNYSSELNVNALELDDSALYLCASSLRGGGYGYTFGSGTRLTVV.

The J gene is TRBJ2-1, the V gene TRBV11-3; D is ambiguous. The germline CDR1 and CDR2 sequences are SGHNT and YENEEA. V was shortened by 3 bases and J by 5 bases, with 20 bases between the two germline ends. The CDR3 totals 17 residues. The CDR3 sequence: CASSFLVSSGDNNEQFF. The CDR3 coding sequence is TGTGCCAGCAGCTTCCTTGTGTCGTCCGGTGATAACAATGAGCAGTTCTTC.

The chain carries TRBV18 and TRBJ2-5; TRBD1 matches 9 bases. V lost 3 bases, J lost 4 bases, and 6 bases stayed unmatched. Germline CDR1 reads KGHSH; CDR2 reads LQKENI. The CDR3 is 15 residues long. CDR3 DNA: TGTGCCAGCTCACCGGGACAGGGCCCGGGAGAGACCCAGTACTTC. Amino acids: CASSPGQGPGETQYF.

V usage is TRBV28 and J usage is TRBJ1-1; D call uncertain. The CDR3 has 14 residues. The germline CDR1 and CDR2 sequences are MDHEN and SYDVKM. V lost 2 bases to trimming and J lost 5 bases, with 12 bases between them. DNA for the CDR3: TGTGCCAGCAGTTTAAGACAATTGGTGACTGAAGCTTTCTTT. Protein product: CASSLRQLVTEAFF.

In DNA form, the CDR3 reads TGTGCCAGCAGCTTCATACTAGCGGGAGATTCCGAGCAGTACTTC. Protein sequence: CASSFILAGDSEQYF. The chain recombines TRBV13 with TRBJ2-7, with 11 bases identical to TRBD2. With V trimmed by 3 bases and J by 6 bases, 7 bases remained unmatched. This CDR3 is built from 15 residues. CDR1 PRHDT and CDR2 FYEKMQ come from the germline V gene (reference sequence).

The chain joins TRBV4-1 to TRBJ2-7; TRBD1 matches 8 bases. V gave up 0 bases and J gave up 6 bases; unmatched junction bases: 13. This CDR3 contains 17 residues. Per germline, CDR1 MGHRA and CDR2 YSYEKL. This chain's CDR3 is CASSQDYSDRVYLEQYF. Written as DNA, the CDR3 is TGCGCCAGCAGCCAAGATTATTCGGACAGGGTGTATCTCGAGCAGTACTTC.

The chain is built from TRBV11-3 and TRBJ2-2; TRBD1 might be the D (6 bases). The CDR3 has 16 amino acids. V was shortened by 1 base and J by 0 bases, with 9 bases between the two germline ends. CDR1 and CDR2 (germline): SGHNT, YENEEA. The CDR3 sequence is CASSLASGANTGELFF. CDR3 DNA sequence: TGTGCCAGCAGCTTAGCGTCAGGGGCGAACACCGGGGAGCTGTTTTTT.

The V call is TRBV30, the J call TRBJ1-2; D is uncertain. Trimming stripped 2 bases from V and 6 bases from J, with 13 bases between. The CDR3 sequence is 13 residues long. CDR1 is GTSNPN, CDR2 SVGIG, per germline (reference sequence). The CDR3 coding sequence is TGTGCCTGGAGTATCGGGGAGGGAGATGGCTACACCTTC. Amino acids: CAWSIGEGDGYTF.

This sequence joins TRBV13 and TRBJ1-4; D unresolved. The CDR3 has 12 amino acids. The germline CDR1 and CDR2 sequences are PRHDT and FYEKMQ (reference sequence). Deletions cut 6 bases from V and 5 bases from J, with 7 bases between. The CDR3: CASRSGNEKLFF. The CDR3 DNA reads TGTGCCAGCAGGTCTGGCAATGAAAAACTGTTTTTT.

The V call is TRBV11-3, the J call TRBJ2-7; possibly TRBD1 for D (5 bases). V lost 7 bases to trimming and J lost 0 bases, with 13 bases between them. Germline-derived CDR1 and CDR2 are SGHNT and YENEEA. The CDR3 runs to 14 residues. CDR3 residues: CASTSGTGSYEQYF. CDR3 nucleotides: TGTGCCAGCACCTCCGGAACAGGCTCCTACGAGCAGTACTTC.

This rearrangement joins TRBV13 to TRBJ1-1; D remains ambiguous. The V and J ends lost 3 bases and 0 bases respectively, with 17 bases between them. CDR1 is PRHDT, CDR2 FYEKMQ, per germline (reference sequence). This CDR3 is 17 amino acids long. The CDR3 sequence: CASSFYEEDLMNTEAFF. CDR3 in DNA: TGTGCCAGCAGCTTTTATGAGGAGGACCTCATGAACACTGAAGCTTTCTTT.

The chain is built from TRBV6-5 and TRBJ2-2; 9 bases are shared with TRBD1. The trim removed 6 bases at V and 6 bases at J, leaving 2 bases unmatched. CDR1 and CDR2 from the germline V gene are MNHEY and SVGAGI. The CDR3 totals 13 residues. DNA of the CDR3: TGTGCCAGCAGGGACAGGGGTGCCGGGGAGCTGTTTTTT. This encodes CASRDRGAGELFF.

V gene TRBV7-2 combines with J gene TRBJ1-2; TRBD1 matches 10 bases. From germline, CDR1 is SGHTA and CDR2 FQGNSA. Germline trimming cut 4 bases from V and 6 bases from J; bases unmatched to any gene: 5. The CDR3 sequence is 14 residues long. In DNA form, the CDR3 reads TGTGCCAGCAGCTATGCCGGGACAGGGGATGGCTACACCTTC. This sequence encodes CASSYAGTGDGYTF.

The V and J genes are TRBV2 and TRBJ1-1; 10 bases are a match to TRBD1. This CDR3 has 14 residues. Per the germline V gene, CDR1 is SNHLY and CDR2 is FYNNEI. Trimming at V came to 8 bases and at J to 1 base, leaving 4 bases not matched to a gene. CDR3 coding DNA: TGTGCCAGCGGGCGGACAGGGGGGAACACTGAAGCTTTCTTT. This gives the protein CASGRTGGNTEAFF.

This chain uses TRBV5-1 with TRBJ1-1; tentatively, D is TRBD1 (6 bases). The germline V gene encodes CDR1 SGHRS and CDR2 YFSETQ. The CDR3 contains 15 residues. The V end lost 0 bases, the J end lost 1 base, and 10 bases lay between the germline ends. The CDR3 DNA reads TGCGCCAGCAGCTTGGAGGGGGGGCGGAACACTGAAGCTTTCTTT. Translated, it gives CASSLEGGRNTEAFF.